This TCR beta chain stems from a study of shared clonotypes between healthy human individuals. Whole-study findings and limits: Sorted-subset sequencing was shown by rarefaction to be incomplete despite large depth. Apart from blood, nothing was sampled; tissue repertoires likely differ.

The naive CD8 subset, CD45RO-negative cells positively selected for CCR7, excluded terminally differentiated effector memory CD45RA+ cells. The donors were all Caucasian adults (living in Nashville, Tennessee). Across several immunoSEQ plates, the genomic DNA of each subset was split evenly. Profiling relied on immunoSEQ multiplex PCR, and the TCRdb table lists in-frame clones only, not all of them. Here the sample spans millions of clones, 93% being singletons. A remark on this clone: The antigen remains unidentified.

This TCR came from a young man in good health. Some clones in this sample may be carry-over from other donors' samples. Source material: naive CD8+ T cells from PBMCs.

The CDR3 DNA sequence: TGTGCCAGCAGTTCACCGGGCTCCTACGAGCAGTACTTC. Translated, it gives CASSSPGSYEQYF. The chain uses TRBV19 and TRBJ2-7, with unresolved D. The CDR3 runs 13 residues. Germline V lookup: CDR1 LNHDA, CDR2 SQIVND (reference sequence). The V end lost 9 bases, the J end lost 0 bases, and 12 bases lay between the germline ends.